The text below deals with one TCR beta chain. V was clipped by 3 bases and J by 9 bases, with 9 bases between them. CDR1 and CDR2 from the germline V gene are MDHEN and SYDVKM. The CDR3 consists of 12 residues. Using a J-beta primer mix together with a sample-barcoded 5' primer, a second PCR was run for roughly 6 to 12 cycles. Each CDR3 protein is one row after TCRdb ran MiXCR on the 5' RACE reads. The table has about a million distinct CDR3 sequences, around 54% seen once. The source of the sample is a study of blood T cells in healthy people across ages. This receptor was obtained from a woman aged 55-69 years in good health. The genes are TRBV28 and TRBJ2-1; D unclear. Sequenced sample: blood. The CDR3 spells CASSLKAIEQFF. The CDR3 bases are TGTGCCAGCAGTTTGAAAGCAATTGAGCAGTTCTTC.